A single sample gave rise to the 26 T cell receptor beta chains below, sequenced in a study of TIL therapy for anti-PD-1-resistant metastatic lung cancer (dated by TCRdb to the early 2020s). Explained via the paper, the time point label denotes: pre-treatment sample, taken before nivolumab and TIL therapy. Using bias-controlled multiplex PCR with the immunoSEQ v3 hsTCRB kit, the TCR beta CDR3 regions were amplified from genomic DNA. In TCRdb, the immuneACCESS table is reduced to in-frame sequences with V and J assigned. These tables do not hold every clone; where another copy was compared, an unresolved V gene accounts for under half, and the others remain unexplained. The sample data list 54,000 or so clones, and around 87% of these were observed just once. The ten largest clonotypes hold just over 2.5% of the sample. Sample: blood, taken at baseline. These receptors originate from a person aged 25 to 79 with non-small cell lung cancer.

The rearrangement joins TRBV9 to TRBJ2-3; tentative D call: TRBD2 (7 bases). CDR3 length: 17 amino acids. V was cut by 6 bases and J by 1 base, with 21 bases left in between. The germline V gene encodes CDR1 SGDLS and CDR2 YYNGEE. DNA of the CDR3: TGTGCCAGCAACGAACCGAAGGGGGGGGTCGGCACAGATACGCAGTATTTT. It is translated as CASNEPKGGVGTDTQYF.

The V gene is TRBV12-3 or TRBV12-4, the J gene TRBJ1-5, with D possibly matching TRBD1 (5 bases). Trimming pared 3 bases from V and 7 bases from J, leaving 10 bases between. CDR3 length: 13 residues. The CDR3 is CASSFSGGQPQHF. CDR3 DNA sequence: TGTGCCAGCAGTTTTTCGGGGGGGCAGCCCCAGCATTTT.

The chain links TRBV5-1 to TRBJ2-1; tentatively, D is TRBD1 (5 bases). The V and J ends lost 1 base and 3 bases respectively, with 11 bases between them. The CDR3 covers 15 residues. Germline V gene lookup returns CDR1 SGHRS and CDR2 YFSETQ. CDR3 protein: CASSLSGINYNEQFF. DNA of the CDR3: TGCGCCAGCAGCTTGTCAGGGATAAACTACAATGAGCAGTTCTTC.

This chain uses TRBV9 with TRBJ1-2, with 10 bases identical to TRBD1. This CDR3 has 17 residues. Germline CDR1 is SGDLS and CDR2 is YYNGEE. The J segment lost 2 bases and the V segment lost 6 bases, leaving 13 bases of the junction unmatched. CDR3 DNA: TGTGCCAGCACCCTCCGGGACAGGGGCCCCCTAAACTATGGCTACACCTTC. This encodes CASTLRDRGPLNYGYTF.

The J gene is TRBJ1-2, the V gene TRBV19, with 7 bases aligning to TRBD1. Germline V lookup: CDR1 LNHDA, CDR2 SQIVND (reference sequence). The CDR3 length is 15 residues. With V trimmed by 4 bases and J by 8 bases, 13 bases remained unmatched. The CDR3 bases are TGTGCCAGTAGTAAACAGGGGAGTCCATATGAAGGCTACACCTTC. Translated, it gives CASSKQGSPYEGYTF.

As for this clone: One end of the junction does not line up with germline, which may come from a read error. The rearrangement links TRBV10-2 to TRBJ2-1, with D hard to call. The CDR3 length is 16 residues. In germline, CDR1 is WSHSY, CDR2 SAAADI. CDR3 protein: CASRESLALTYNEQFF. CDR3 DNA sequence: TGCGCCAGCAGAGAGTCATTAGCCTTAACCTACAATGAGCAGTTCTTC.

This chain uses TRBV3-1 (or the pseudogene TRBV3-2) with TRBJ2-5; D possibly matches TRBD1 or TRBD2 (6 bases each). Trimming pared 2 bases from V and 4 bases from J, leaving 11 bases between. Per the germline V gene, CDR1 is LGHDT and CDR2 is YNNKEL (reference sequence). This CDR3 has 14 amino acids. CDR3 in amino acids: CASSQSGGRETQYF. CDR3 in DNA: TGTGCCAGCAGCCAATCTGGGGGGCGAGAGACCCAGTACTTC.

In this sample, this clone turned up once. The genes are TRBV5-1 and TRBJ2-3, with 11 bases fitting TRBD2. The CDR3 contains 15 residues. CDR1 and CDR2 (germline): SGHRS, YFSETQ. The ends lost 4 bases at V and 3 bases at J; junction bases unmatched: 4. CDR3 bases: TGCGCCAGCAGCCCCGGACTAGCGGGTACAGATACGCAGTATTTT. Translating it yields CASSPGLAGTDTQYF.

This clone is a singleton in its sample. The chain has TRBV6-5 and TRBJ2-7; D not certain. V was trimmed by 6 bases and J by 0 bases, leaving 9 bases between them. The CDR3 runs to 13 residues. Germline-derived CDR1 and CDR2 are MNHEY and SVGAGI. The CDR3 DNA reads TGTGCCAGCAGGGCCCCAGGCTCCTACGAGCAGTACTTC. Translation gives CASRAPGSYEQYF.

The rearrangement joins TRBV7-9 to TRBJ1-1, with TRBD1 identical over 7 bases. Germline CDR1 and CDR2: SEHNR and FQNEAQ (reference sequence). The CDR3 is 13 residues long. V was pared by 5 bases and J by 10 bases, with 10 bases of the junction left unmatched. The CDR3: CASSPTGVLPAFF. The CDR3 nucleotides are TGTGCCAGCAGCCCAACAGGGGTGTTACCAGCTTTCTTT.

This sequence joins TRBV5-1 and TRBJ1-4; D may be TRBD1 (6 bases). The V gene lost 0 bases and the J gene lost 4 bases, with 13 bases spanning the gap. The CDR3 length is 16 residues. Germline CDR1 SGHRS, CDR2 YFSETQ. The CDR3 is CASSLAWGQNNEKLFF. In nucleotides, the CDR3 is TGCGCCAGCAGCTTGGCCTGGGGGCAGAATAATGAAAAACTGTTTTTT.

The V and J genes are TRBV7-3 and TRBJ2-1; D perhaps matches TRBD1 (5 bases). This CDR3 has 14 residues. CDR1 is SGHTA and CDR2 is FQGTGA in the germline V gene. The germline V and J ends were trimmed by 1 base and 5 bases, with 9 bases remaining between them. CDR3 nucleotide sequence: TGTGCCAGCAGCTTAATAGGGGCTGACAATGAGCAGTTCTTC. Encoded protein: CASSLIGADNEQFF.

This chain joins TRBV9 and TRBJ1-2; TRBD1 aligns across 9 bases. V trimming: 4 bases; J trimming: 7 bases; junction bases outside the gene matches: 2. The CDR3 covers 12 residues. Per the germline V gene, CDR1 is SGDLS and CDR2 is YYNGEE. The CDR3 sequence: CASSTGGAGYTF. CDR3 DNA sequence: TGTGCCAGCAGCACAGGGGGCGCTGGCTACACCTTC.

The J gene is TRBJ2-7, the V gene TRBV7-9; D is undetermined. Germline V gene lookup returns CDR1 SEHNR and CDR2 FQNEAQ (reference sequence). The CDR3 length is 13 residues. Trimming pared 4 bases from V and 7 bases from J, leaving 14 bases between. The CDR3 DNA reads TGTGCCAGCAGCTCCGACCGGGCGTGGGAGCAGTACTTC. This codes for CASSSDRAWEQYF. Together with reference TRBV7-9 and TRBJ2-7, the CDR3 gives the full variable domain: DTGVSQNPRHKITKRGQNVTFRCDPISEHNRLYWYRQTLGQGPEFLTYFQNEAQLEKSRLLSDRFSAERPKGSFSTLEIQRTEQGDSAMYLCASSSDRAWEQYFGPGTRLTVT.

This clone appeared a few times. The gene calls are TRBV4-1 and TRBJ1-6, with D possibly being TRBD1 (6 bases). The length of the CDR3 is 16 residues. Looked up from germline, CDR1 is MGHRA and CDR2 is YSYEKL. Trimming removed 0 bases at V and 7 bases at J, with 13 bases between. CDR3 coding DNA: TGCGCCAGCAGCCAAGAGGCGGGGGCGAAAAATTCACCCCTCCACTTT. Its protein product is CASSQEAGAKNSPLHF.

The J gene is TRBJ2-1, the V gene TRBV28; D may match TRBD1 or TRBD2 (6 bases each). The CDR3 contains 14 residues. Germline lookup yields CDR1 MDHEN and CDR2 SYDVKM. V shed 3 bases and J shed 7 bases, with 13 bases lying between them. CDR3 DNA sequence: TGTGCCAGCAGTTTTTCGGGGGCGCATAATGAGCAGTTCTTC. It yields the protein CASSFSGAHNEQFF.

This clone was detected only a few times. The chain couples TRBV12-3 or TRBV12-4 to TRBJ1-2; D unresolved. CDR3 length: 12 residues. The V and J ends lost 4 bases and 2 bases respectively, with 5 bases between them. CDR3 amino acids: CASSYRNYGYTF. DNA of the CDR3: TGTGCCAGCAGTTATAGGAACTATGGCTACACCTTC.

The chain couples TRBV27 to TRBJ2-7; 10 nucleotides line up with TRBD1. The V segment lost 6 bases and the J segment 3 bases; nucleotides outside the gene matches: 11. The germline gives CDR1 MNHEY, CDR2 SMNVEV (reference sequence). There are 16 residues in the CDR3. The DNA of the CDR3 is TGTGCCAGCAGCCCCTCACGGGGACAGGGGAACTACGAGCAGTACTTC. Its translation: CASSPSRGQGNYEQYF.

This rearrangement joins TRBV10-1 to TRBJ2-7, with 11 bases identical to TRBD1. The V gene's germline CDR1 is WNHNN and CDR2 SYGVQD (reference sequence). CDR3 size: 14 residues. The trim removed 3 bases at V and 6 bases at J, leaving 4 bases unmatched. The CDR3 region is CASSDSGTGGEQYF. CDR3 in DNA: TGCGCCAGCAGTGACTCCGGGACAGGGGGCGAGCAGTACTTC.

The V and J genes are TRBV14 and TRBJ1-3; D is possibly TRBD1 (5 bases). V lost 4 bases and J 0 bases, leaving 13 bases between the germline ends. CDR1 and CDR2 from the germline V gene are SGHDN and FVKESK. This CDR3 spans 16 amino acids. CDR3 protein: CASSPGGRFSGNTIYF. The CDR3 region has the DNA TGTGCCAGCAGCCCTGGGGGGAGATTCTCTGGAAACACCATATATTTT. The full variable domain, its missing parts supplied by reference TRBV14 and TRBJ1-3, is EAGVTQFPSHSVIEKGQTVTLRCDPISGHDNLYWYRRVMGKEIKFLLHFVKESKQDESGMPNNRFLAERTGGTYSTLKVQPAELEDSGVYFCASSPGGRFSGNTIYFGEGSWLTVV.

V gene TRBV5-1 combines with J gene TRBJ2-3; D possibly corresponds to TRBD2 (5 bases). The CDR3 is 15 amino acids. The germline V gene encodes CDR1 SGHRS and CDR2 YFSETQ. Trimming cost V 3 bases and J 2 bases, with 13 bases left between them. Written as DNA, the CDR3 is TGCGCCAGCAGCTCGGACTCGACCTACACAGATACGCAGTATTTT. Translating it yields CASSSDSTYTDTQYF. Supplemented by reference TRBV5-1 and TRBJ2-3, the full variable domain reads KAGVTQTPRYLIKTRGQQVTLSCSPISGHRSVSWYQQTPGQGLQFLFEYFSETQRNKGNFPGRFSGRQFSNSRSEMNVSTLELGDSALYLCASSSDSTYTDTQYFGPGTRLTVL.

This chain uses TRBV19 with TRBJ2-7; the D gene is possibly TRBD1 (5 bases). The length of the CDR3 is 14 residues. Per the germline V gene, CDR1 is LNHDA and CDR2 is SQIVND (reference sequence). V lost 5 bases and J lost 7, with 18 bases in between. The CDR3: CASSYNSQGLEQYF. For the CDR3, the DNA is TGTGCCAGTAGTTACAACAGTCAGGGTTTGGAGCAGTACTTC.

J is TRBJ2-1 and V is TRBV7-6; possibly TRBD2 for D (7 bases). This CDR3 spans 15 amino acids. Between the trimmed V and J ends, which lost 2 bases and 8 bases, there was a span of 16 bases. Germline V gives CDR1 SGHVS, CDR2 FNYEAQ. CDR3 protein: CASSLYAGASDEQFF. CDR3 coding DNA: TGTGCCAGCAGCTTATACGCGGGGGCCTCGGATGAGCAGTTCTTC.

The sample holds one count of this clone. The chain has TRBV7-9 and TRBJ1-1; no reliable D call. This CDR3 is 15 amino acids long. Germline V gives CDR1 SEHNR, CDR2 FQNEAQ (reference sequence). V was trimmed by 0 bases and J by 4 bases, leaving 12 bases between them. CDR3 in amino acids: CASSLAVYWSTEAFF. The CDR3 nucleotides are TGTGCCAGCAGCTTAGCGGTCTATTGGAGCACTGAAGCTTTCTTT. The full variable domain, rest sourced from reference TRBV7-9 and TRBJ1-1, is DTGVSQNPRHKITKRGQNVTFRCDPISEHNRLYWYRQTLGQGPEFLTYFQNEAQLEKSRLLSDRFSAERPKGSFSTLEIQRTEQGDSAMYLCASSLAVYWSTEAFFGQGTRLTVV.

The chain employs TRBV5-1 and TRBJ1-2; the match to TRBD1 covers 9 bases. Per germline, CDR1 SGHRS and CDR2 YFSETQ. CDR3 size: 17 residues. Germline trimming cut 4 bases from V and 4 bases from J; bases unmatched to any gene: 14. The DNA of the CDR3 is TGCGCCAGCAGCCCCCACCGGGACAGGGAAGAGGGCTATGGCTACACCTTC. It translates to CASSPHRDREEGYGYTF.

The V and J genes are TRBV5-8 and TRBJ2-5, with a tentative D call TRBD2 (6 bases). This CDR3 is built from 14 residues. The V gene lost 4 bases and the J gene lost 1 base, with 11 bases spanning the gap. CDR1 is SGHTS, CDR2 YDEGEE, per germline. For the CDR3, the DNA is TGTGCCAGCAGCCCGACCGGGGGCCAAGAGACCCAGTACTTC. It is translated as CASSPTGGQETQYF.